Listed below are T cell receptor beta chains from one sample, sequenced in a study of OX40 agonist ivuxolimab in advanced cancers. Sequenced by immunoSEQ multiplex PCR; TCRdb stores in-frame clones only, minus some. This table holds around 46,000 clones, approximately 85% found once. This specimen consisted of CD4+ or CD8+ T cells sorted from blood, obtained in a trial of the OX40 agonist ivuxolimab. The receptors were sampled from an adult with an advanced solid tumor such as melanoma, head and neck, liver or kidney cancer. The CDR3 runs from the conserved cysteine through the conserved F or W. A D gene is named only where the DNA matches it firmly. Clone size appears in some rows only: once, few, many, or a class for an expanded clone.

J: TRBJ1-5
size: NA
D: NA
V: TRBV5-6
CDR3: CASSFHSGSNQPQHF
DNA: TGTGCCAGCAGCTTCCACTCGGGTAGCAATCAGCCCCAGCATTTT

J: TRBJ2-1
size: NA
D: NA
V: TRBV6-1
CDR3: CASSERHTYNEQFF
DNA: TGTGCCAGCAGCGAAAGACACACGTACAATGAGCAGTTCTTC

J: TRBJ2-2
size: NA
D: TRBD2
V: TRBV5-1
CDR3: CASSGLAGDIGELFF
DNA: TGCGCCAGCAGCGGGCTAGCGGGAGATATCGGGGAGCTGTTTTTT

J: TRBJ1-2
size: NA
D: NA
V: TRBV19
CDR3: CASSMATHYGYTF
DNA: TGTGCCAGTAGTATGGCGACGCATTATGGCTACACCTTC

J: TRBJ2-7
size: NA
D: NA
V: TRBV5-4
CDR3: CASRAGSEQYF
DNA: TGTGCCAGCAGGGCAGGGTCCGAGCAGTACTTC

J: TRBJ1-1
size: NA
D: TRBD1
V: TRBV28
CDR3: CASTPGGLILMNTEAFF
DNA: TGTGCCAGCACCCCAGGGGGCTTGATTCTAATGAACACTGAAGCTTTCTTT

J: TRBJ2-5
size: NA
D: NA
V: TRBV6-1
CDR3: CASIGTLQLQETQYF
DNA: TGTGCCAGCATAGGGACCCTCCAACTCCAAGAGACCCAGTACTTC

J: TRBJ2-3
size: NA
D: NA
V: TRBV5-1
CDR3: CASSLAGLGPSTDTQYF
DNA: TGCGCCAGCAGCTTGGCCGGACTTGGCCCAAGCACAGATACGCAGTATTTT

J: TRBJ1-6
size: NA
D: TRBD1
V: TRBV5-1
CDR3: CASKLTGGYSPLHF
DNA: TGCGCCAGCAAACTGACAGGGGGTTATTCACCCCTCCACTTT

J: TRBJ2-7
size: NA
D: TRBD2
V: TRBV27
CDR3: CASGSGRAVSYEQYF
DNA: TGTGCCAGCGGTAGCGGGAGGGCCGTCTCCTACGAGCAGTACTTC

J: TRBJ1-3
size: NA
D: TRBD1
V: TRBV30
CDR3: CAWSGGQGLLVNTIYF
DNA: TGTGCCTGGAGTGGGGGACAGGGGTTGTTGGTAAACACCATATATTTT

J: TRBJ1-2
size: NA
D: NA
V: TRBV18
CDR3: CASSPPNRVDGYTF
DNA: TGTGCCAGCTCACCACCGAACAGGGTGGATGGCTACACCTTC

J: TRBJ2-3
size: NA
D: NA
V: TRBV28
CDR3: CASGVVTLTDTQYF
DNA: TGTGCCAGCGGCGTGGTCACTCTCACAGATACGCAGTATTTT

J: TRBJ2-5
size: NA
D: NA
V: TRBV14
CDR3: CASSQETQYF
DNA: TGTGCCAGCAGCCAAGAGACCCAGTACTTC

J: TRBJ2-1
size: NA
D: TRBD2
V: TRBV19
CDR3: CASTSRASGGYNEQFF
DNA: TGTGCCAGTACCTCCAGGGCTAGCGGGGGATACAATGAGCAGTTCTTC

J: TRBJ1-2
size: once
D: NA
V: TRBV21-1
CDR3: CASSKVGQGLLYGYTF
DNA: TGTGCCAGCAGCAAAGTTGGGCAGGGTCTGCTCTATGGCTACACCTTC

J: TRBJ2-7
size: NA
D: NA
V: TRBV7-2
CDR3: CASSLGSFSYEQYF
DNA: TGTGCCAGCAGCCTCGGATCATTCTCCTACGAGCAGTACTTC

J: TRBJ1-4
size: NA
D: NA
V: TRBV5-4
CDR3: CASSGTPGEKLFF
DNA: TGTGCCAGCAGCGGGACCCCCGGGGAAAAACTGTTTTTT

J: TRBJ1-2
size: NA
D: NA
V: TRBV6-1
CDR3: CASSEASPDRRGYTF
DNA: TGTGCCAGCAGTGAAGCCTCCCCGGACAGAAGAGGCTACACCTTC

J: TRBJ2-5
size: NA
D: TRBD1
V: TRBV7-6
CDR3: CASSWGQGGYETQYF
DNA: TGTGCCAGCAGCTGGGGACAGGGAGGGTATGAGACCCAGTACTTC

J: TRBJ1-6
size: once
D: NA
V: TRBV7-9
CDR3: CASSTGRYNSPLHF
DNA: TGTGCCAGCAGCACCGGACGGTATAATTCACCCCTCCACTTT

J: TRBJ1-4
size: once
D: NA
V: TRBV21-1
CDR3: CASSKPVQRGPLSTNEKLFF
DNA: TGTGCCAGCAGCAAACCTGTGCAAAGGGGGCCTCTTTCAACTAATGAAAAACTGTTTTTT

J: TRBJ2-2
size: NA
D: NA
V: TRBV2
CDR3: CASSSQNTGELFF
DNA: TGTGCCAGCAGTTCACAGAACACCGGGGAGCTGTTTTTT

J: TRBJ2-7
size: NA
D: NA
V: TRBV7-3
CDR3: CASSLGLDYEQYF
DNA: TGTGCCAGCAGCCTGGGACTTGACTACGAGCAGTACTTC

J: TRBJ2-3
size: NA
D: NA
V: TRBV28
CDR3: CASSSPTGRGYTQYF
DNA: TGTGCCAGCAGTTCCCCCACGGGTAGGGGATATACGCAGTATTTT

J: TRBJ1-2
size: once
D: TRBD1
V: TRBV9
CDR3: CASSPGTGNFYGYTF
DNA: TGTGCCAGCAGCCCTGGGACAGGGAATTTTTATGGCTACACCTTC

J: TRBJ2-2
size: NA
D: TRBD1
V: TRBV9
CDR3: CASSGTGYAGELFF
DNA: TGTGCCAGCAGCGGGACAGGGTACGCCGGGGAGCTGTTTTTT

J: TRBJ1-3
size: NA
D: TRBD1
V: TRBV7-9
CDR3: CASSNRDSPGNTIYF
DNA: TGTGCCAGCAGCAACCGGGACAGTCCTGGAAACACCATATATTTT